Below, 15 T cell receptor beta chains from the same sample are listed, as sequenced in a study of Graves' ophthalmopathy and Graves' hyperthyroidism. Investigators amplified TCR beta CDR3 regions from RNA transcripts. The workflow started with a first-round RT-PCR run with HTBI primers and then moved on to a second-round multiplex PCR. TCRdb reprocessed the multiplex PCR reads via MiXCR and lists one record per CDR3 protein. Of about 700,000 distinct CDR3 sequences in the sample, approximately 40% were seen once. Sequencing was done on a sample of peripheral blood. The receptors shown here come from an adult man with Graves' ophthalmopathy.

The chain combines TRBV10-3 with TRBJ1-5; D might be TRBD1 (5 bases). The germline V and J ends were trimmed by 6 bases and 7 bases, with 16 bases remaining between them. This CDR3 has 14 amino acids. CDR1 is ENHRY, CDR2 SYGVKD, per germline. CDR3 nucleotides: TGTGCCATCAGCTCAGCCAGGGATGGCCAGCCCCAGCATTTT. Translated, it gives CAISSARDGQPQHF.

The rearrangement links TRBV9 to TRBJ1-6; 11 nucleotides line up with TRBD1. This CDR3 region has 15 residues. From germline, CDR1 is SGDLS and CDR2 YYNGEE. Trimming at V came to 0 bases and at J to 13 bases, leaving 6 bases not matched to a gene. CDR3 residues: CASSVGTGGDYPLHF. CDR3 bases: TGTGCCAGCAGCGTAGGGACAGGGGGCGATTATCCCCTCCACTTT.

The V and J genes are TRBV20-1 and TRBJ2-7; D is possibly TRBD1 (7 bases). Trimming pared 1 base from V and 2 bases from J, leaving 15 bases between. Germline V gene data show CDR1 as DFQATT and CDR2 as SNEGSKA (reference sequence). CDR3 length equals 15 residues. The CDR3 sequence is CSARALRGETYEQYF. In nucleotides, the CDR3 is TGCAGTGCTAGAGCTCTCAGGGGGGAGACCTACGAGCAGTACTTC.

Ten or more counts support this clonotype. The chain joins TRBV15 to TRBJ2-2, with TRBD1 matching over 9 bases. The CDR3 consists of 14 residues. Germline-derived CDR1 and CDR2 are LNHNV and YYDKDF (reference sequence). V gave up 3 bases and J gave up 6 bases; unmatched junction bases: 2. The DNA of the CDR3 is TGTGCCACCAGCAGGGACAGGGGTGCCGGGGAGCTGTTTTTT. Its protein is CATSRDRGAGELFF.

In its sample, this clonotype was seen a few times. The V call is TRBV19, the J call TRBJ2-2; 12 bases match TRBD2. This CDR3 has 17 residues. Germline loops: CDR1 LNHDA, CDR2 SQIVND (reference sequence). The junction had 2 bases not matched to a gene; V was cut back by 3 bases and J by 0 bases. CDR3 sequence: CASSMTSGGANTGELFF. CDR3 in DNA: TGTGCCAGTAGTATGACTAGCGGGGGAGCGAACACCGGGGAGCTGTTTTTT.

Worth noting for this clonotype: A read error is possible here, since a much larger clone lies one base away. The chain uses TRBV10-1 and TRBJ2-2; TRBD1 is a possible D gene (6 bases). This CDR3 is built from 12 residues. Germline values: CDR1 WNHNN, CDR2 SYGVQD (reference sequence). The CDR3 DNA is TGCGCCAGCAGCCAGGGGTCCGGGGAGCTGTCTTTT. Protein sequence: CASSQGSGELSF.

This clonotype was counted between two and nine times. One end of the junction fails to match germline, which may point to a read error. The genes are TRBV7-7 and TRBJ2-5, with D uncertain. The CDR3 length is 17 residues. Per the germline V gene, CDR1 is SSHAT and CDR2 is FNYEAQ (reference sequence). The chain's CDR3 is CASSLELQKDLQETQYF. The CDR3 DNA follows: TGTGCTAGCAGCTTAGAACTGCAGAAAGATTTACAAGAGACCCAGTACTTC.

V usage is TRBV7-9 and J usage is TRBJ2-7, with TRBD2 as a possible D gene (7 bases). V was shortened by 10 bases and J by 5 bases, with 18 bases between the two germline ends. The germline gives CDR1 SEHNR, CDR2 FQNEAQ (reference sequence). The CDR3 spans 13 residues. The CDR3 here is CATGWEGDHEQYF. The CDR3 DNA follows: TGTGCCACAGGATGGGAGGGGGACCACGAGCAGTACTTC.

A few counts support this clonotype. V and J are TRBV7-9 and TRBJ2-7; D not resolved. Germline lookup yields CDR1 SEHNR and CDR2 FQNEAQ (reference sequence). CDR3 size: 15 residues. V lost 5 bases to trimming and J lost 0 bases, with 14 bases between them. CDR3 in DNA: TGTGCCAGCAGCCAAGTTATACGGACCTCCTACGAGCAGTACTTC. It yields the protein CASSQVIRTSYEQYF.

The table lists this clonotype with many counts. The CDR3 loop is CASRGINQPQHF. In nucleotides, the CDR3 is TGTGCCAGCAGGGGGATCAATCAGCCCCAGCATTTT. The chain recombines TRBV12-3 or TRBV12-4 with TRBJ1-5; D call uncertain. CDR3 length: 12 residues. The V end lost 6 bases, the J end lost 3 bases, and 6 bases lay between the germline ends.

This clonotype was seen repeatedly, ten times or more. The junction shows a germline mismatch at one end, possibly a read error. The CDR3 spells CASSSGFYSNQPQHF. CDR3 nucleotides: TGTGCCAGCAGTTCAGGGTTCTACAGCAATCAGCCCCAGCATTTT. V usage is TRBV24-1 and J usage is TRBJ1-5, with a possible D match to TRBD1 (5 bases). The CDR3 is 15 amino acids. The V gene's germline CDR1 is KGHDR and CDR2 SFDVKD.

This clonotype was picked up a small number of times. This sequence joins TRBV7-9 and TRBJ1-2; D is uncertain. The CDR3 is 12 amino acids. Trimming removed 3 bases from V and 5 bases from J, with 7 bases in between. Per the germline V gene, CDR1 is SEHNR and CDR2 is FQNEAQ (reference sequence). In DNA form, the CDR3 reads TGTGCCAGCAGCTTCGAAGATTATGGCTACACCTTC. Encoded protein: CASSFEDYGYTF. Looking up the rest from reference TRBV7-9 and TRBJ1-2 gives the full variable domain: DTGVSQNPRHKITKRGQNVTFRCDPISEHNRLYWYRQTLGQGPEFLTYFQNEAQLEKSRLLSDRFSAERPKGSFSTLEIQRTEQGDSAMYLCASSFEDYGYTFGSGTRLTVV.

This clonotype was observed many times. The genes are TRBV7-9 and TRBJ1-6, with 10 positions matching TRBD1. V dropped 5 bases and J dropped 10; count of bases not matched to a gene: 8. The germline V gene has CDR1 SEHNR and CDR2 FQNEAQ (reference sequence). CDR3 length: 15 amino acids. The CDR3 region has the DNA TGTGCCAGCAGCCAAGAGACAGGGGGCAAGTCACCCCTCCACTTT. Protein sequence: CASSQETGGKSPLHF.

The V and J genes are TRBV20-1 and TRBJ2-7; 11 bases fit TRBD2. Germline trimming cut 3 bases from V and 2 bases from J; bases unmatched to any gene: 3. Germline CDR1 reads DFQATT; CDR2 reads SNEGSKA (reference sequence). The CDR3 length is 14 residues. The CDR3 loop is CSASRLAGTYEQYF. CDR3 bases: TGCAGTGCTAGCAGACTAGCGGGGACCTACGAGCAGTACTTC.

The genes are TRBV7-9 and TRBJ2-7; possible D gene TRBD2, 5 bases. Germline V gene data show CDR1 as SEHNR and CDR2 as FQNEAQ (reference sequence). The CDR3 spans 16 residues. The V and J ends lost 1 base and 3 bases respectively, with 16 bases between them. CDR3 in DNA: TGTGCCAGCAGCTTAGATTCGAGCGGTGCGGGCTACGAGCAGTACTTC. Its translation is CASSLDSSGAGYEQYF.